The rows below give T cell receptor beta chains drawn from one sample of a study of siplizumab effects on memory and regulatory T cells. The data were produced by immunoSEQ multiplex PCR, yet TCRdb's version contains in-frame clones alone and is incomplete. The table includes about 48,000 clones, roughly 84% detected once. Sequenced sample: naive CD8+ T cells sorted from blood. The receptors derive from a human donor in good health. Both conserved end residues are part of each CDR3. D genes are given only for firm matches. Clone size is shown for a subset of rows, as once, few, many or a class of expanded clone.

j_gene: TRBJ2-4
abundance: -
d_gene: -
v_gene: TRBV27
CDR3nt: TGTGCCAGCAGTTTCGGGGCCAGATCGTACTTC
CDR3aa: CASSFGARSYF

j_gene: TRBJ2-3
abundance: -
d_gene: -
v_gene: TRBV20-1
CDR3nt: TGCAGTGCCGTGGGGGAAGATACGCAGTATTTT
CDR3aa: CSAVGEDTQYF

j_gene: TRBJ2-7
abundance: -
d_gene: -
v_gene: TRBV5-4
CDR3nt: TGTGCCAGCAGCGCCCACAGCTCCTACGAGCAGTACTTC
CDR3aa: CASSAHSSYEQYF

j_gene: TRBJ2-1
abundance: -
d_gene: -
v_gene: TRBV5-6
CDR3nt: TGTGCCAGCAGCCCTACGCCCAGCGACTCCTACAATGAGCAGTTCTTC
CDR3aa: CASSPTPSDSYNEQFF

j_gene: TRBJ2-7
abundance: -
d_gene: TRBD1
v_gene: TRBV18
CDR3nt: TGTGCCAGCTCACCGGGACAGGGGGCTAGCGAGCAGTACTTC
CDR3aa: CASSPGQGASEQYF

j_gene: TRBJ2-5
abundance: -
d_gene: -
v_gene: TRBV6-5
CDR3nt: TGTGCCAGCAGTTCCCGGGTCGGGGAGACCCAGTACTTC
CDR3aa: CASSSRVGETQYF

j_gene: TRBJ2-7
abundance: -
d_gene: -
v_gene: TRBV7-2
CDR3nt: TGTGCCAGCAGCTTAACGGGCCAAGCATATGTTCCCTACGAGCAGTACTTC
CDR3aa: CASSLTGQAYVPYEQYF

j_gene: TRBJ2-7
abundance: few
d_gene: TRBD2
v_gene: TRBV27
CDR3nt: TGTGCCAGCAGTTACACTAGCGGGAGCTACGAGCAGTACTTC
CDR3aa: CASSYTSGSYEQYF

j_gene: TRBJ1-1
abundance: -
d_gene: -
v_gene: TRBV20-1
CDR3nt: TGCAGTGCTAGCAGTTGGGGGGCTTTCTTT
CDR3aa: CSASSWGAFF

j_gene: TRBJ2-7
abundance: -
d_gene: TRBD2
v_gene: TRBV6-6
CDR3nt: TGTGCCAGCAGTCAGACTAGCGGGGGGGCCGAGCAGTACTTC
CDR3aa: CASSQTSGGAEQYF

j_gene: TRBJ1-2
abundance: -
d_gene: -
v_gene: TRBV23-1
CDR3nt: TGCGCCAGCCCCAATGTAGGCGGGCGGAGCTACACCTTC
CDR3aa: CASPNVGGRSYTF

j_gene: TRBJ1-1
abundance: once
d_gene: -
v_gene: TRBV19
CDR3nt: TGTGCCAGTAGTATTGGGGTTAGTACTGAAGCTTTCTTT
CDR3aa: CASSIGVSTEAFF

j_gene: TRBJ2-2
abundance: -
d_gene: TRBD2
v_gene: TRBV5-5
CDR3nt: TGTGCCAGCAGCTTGGAACTAGCGGGAGGTATAGTGTACGGGGAGCTGTTTTTT
CDR3aa: CASSLELAGGIVYGELFF

j_gene: TRBJ1-2
abundance: few
d_gene: TRBD1
v_gene: TRBV19
CDR3nt: TGTGCCAGTAGTGGACCGGGACAGGAACGGGACTATGGCTACACCTTC
CDR3aa: CASSGPGQERDYGYTF

j_gene: TRBJ2-3
abundance: -
d_gene: TRBD2
v_gene: TRBV4-1
CDR3nt: TGCGCCAGCAGTGTTAGCGGGGGATCCACAGATACGCAGTATTTT
CDR3aa: CASSVSGGSTDTQYF

j_gene: TRBJ1-2
abundance: -
d_gene: -
v_gene: TRBV19
CDR3nt: TGTGCCAGTAGTATGGGGCAGGTCTATGGCTACACCTTC
CDR3aa: CASSMGQVYGYTF

j_gene: TRBJ2-7
abundance: -
d_gene: TRBD2
v_gene: TRBV7-9
CDR3nt: TGTGCCAGCAGCTCGTTAGCGGGAGGGCCGGGCGAGCAGTACTTC
CDR3aa: CASSSLAGGPGEQYF

j_gene: TRBJ2-2
abundance: -
d_gene: -
v_gene: TRBV25-1
CDR3nt: TGTGCCAGCAGTGAAGAGATTAGCGAGACCACCGGGGAGCTGTTTTTT
CDR3aa: CASSEEISETTGELFF

j_gene: TRBJ2-3
abundance: -
d_gene: TRBD1
v_gene: TRBV15
CDR3nt: TGTGCCACCAGCGGGGGACAGGGGACAGATACGCAGTATTTT
CDR3aa: CATSGGQGTDTQYF

j_gene: TRBJ2-6
abundance: -
d_gene: -
v_gene: TRBV2
CDR3nt: TGTGCCAGTGACGGGGACGGGACCTCTGGGGCCAACGTCCTGACTTTC
CDR3aa: CASDGDGTSGANVLTF

j_gene: TRBJ2-3
abundance: -
d_gene: TRBD2
v_gene: TRBV19
CDR3nt: TGTGCCAGTAGTAGTGGGGGACTAGCGGGATTGGATACGCAGTATTTT
CDR3aa: CASSSGGLAGLDTQYF

j_gene: TRBJ2-7
abundance: -
d_gene: -
v_gene: TRBV6-6
CDR3nt: TGTGCCAGCAGTGGCGCGGGTTCCCCCTACGAGCAGTACTTC
CDR3aa: CASSGAGSPYEQYF

j_gene: TRBJ1-2
abundance: -
d_gene: TRBD1
v_gene: TRBV10-3
CDR3nt: TGTGCCATCGGGGGACAGCCGAGCTATGGCTACACCTTC
CDR3aa: CAIGGQPSYGYTF

j_gene: TRBJ2-1
abundance: -
d_gene: -
v_gene: TRBV5-1
CDR3nt: TGCGCCAGCAGCAAGGGACTTTCGGGCATCAATGAGCAGTTCTTC
CDR3aa: CASSKGLSGINEQFF

j_gene: TRBJ2-7
abundance: -
d_gene: -
v_gene: TRBV2
CDR3nt: TGTGCCAGCAGCGTGAACAGAGGCGGTTTGCCCGAGCAGTACTTC
CDR3aa: CASSVNRGGLPEQYF

j_gene: TRBJ2-5
abundance: -
d_gene: -
v_gene: TRBV25-1
CDR3nt: TGTGCCAGCAGTGCTCCCCCGGCCGGAGCCCTCCAAGAGACCCAGTACTTC
CDR3aa: CASSAPPAGALQETQYF

j_gene: TRBJ1-2
abundance: -
d_gene: -
v_gene: TRBV29-1
CDR3nt: TGCAGCGTTGATGGCTACACCTTC
CDR3aa: CSVDGYTF

j_gene: TRBJ2-1
abundance: -
d_gene: TRBD2
v_gene: TRBV11-1
CDR3nt: TGTGCCAGCAGCCGACCTTACTCTAGCGGGAGGGACGATGAGCAGTTCTTC
CDR3aa: CASSRPYSSGRDDEQFF

j_gene: TRBJ2-3
abundance: -
d_gene: -
v_gene: TRBV2
CDR3nt: TGTGCCAGCATACCGGGACCAGGCACAGATACGCAGTATTTT
CDR3aa: CASIPGPGTDTQYF

j_gene: TRBJ2-5
abundance: -
d_gene: -
v_gene: TRBV5-6
CDR3nt: TGTGCCAGCAGCCTCGGGTCCTACGGCGCAGAGACCCAGTACTTC
CDR3aa: CASSLGSYGAETQYF

j_gene: TRBJ1-1
abundance: -
d_gene: -
v_gene: TRBV5-1
CDR3nt: TGCGCCAGCAGCTTGGTGGGGGAGGGGAACACTGAAGCTTTCTTT
CDR3aa: CASSLVGEGNTEAFF

j_gene: TRBJ1-2
abundance: few
d_gene: -
v_gene: TRBV7-2
CDR3nt: TGTGCCAGCAGCCCCCTAGAGTTCGAAGGCTACACCTTC
CDR3aa: CASSPLEFEGYTF

j_gene: TRBJ1-1
abundance: -
d_gene: TRBD1
v_gene: TRBV7-7
CDR3nt: TGTGCCAGCAGCGCGGGACAGGGCGCTGAAGCTTTCTTT
CDR3aa: CASSAGQGAEAFF

j_gene: TRBJ2-7
abundance: -
d_gene: -
v_gene: TRBV7-9
CDR3nt: TGTGCCAGCAGCTTTGGGGACGGCTACGAGCAGTACTTC
CDR3aa: CASSFGDGYEQYF

j_gene: TRBJ1-1
abundance: -
d_gene: -
v_gene: TRBV5-8
CDR3nt: TGTGCCAGCACCTGGACAGCCGAAGCTTTCTTT
CDR3aa: CASTWTAEAFF

j_gene: TRBJ2-3
abundance: once
d_gene: TRBD2
v_gene: TRBV2
CDR3nt: TGTGCCAGCAGTGAAACTAGCGGGGTCTCAGATACGCAGTATTTT
CDR3aa: CASSETSGVSDTQYF